The following is a TCR beta chain sequence with its context. This receptor's antigen is unknown. Per-base quality was not reported, and no clone a single base away is much larger than it. The data were obtained in a study of shared clonotypes between healthy human individuals (dated by TCRdb to about 2020). Background on the whole study: Two women and a few men aged 18 to 49 years were included in the cohort. For each donor, CD4 naive and CD4 memory were each given three plates, CD8 naive was given two plates, and CD8 memory was given one plate. Blood TCR repertoires of about 5 healthy adults were deeply sequenced to estimate repertoire size and the extent of clonotype sharing between individuals. Libraries were prepared and TCR repertoires were sequenced by different laboratories using diverse techniques, in order to increase sequencing depth and limit assay-specific biases. Between about 0.94 and 10 billion PBMCs per donor were obtained by leukapheresis. Overall results and qualifications from the work: Clonotypes shared by all four sorted-subset donors showed higher generation probabilities than non-shared clonotypes. Sampling was restricted to blood, and TCR repertoires in tissues likely differ from the TCR repertoires found in blood. The genetic and exposure-history diversity represented was limited by the small number of donors. Naive subsets generally had larger estimated clonotype richness than memory subsets did. Pairwise subsampling indicated that sequencing depth was expected to affect the degree of clonotype sharing among donors. Sharing across a few donors was observed for approximately 5% of naive CD4, 3.5% of naive CD8, 2% to 2.5% of memory CD4, and around 0.4% of memory CD8 clonotypes. Rarefaction of sorted-subset datasets indicated incomplete sequencing despite the large sequencing depth.

Donors were healthy HIV-negative adults with no recently reported acute infections or vaccinations. Only Caucasian adults living in Nashville, Tennessee, USA were represented among the donors. CD4+ T cells were enriched by magnetic negative selection, after which naive cells were positively selected on CD45RA and the negative fraction was taken as the memory subset. Blood was collected by leukapheresis, and PBMCs were isolated by Ficoll-Histopaque density gradient centrifugation and then cryopreserved in liquid nitrogen vapor phase. Purity and quantity of every magnetically sorted T cell population were checked by analytical flow cytometry. Each sorted fraction had its genomic DNA isolated and then quantified by UV absorbance on a Nanodrop 2000c. A distance of 11 bases separates the germline ends of V and J, which lose 5 bases and 6 bases respectively. The CDR3 spans 13 residues, from the cysteine through the phenylalanine. The kept DNA is CDR3 alone, 39 bases in frame from the first base. The germline V gene encodes CDR1 LNHDA and CDR2 SQIVND (reference sequence).

TCR CDR3 regions were amplified from genomic DNA by multiplex PCR using the deep immunoSEQ assay. Extracted genomic DNA from each cell subset was distributed evenly across all wells of several immunoSEQ 96-well plates, and each plate was treated as a replicate. For sorted subsets, approximately 190 ng genomic DNA, equal to 30,000 or so T cell genomes, was loaded into each replicate PCR. The purified libraries were quantified using a Qubit 3.0 fluorometer, sized with a Bioanalyzer 2100, and then quantified again using the KAPA Library Quantification kit. A separate single-read 150-cycle Illumina NextSeq 550 flow cell was used to sequence each immunoSEQ 96-well plate. The study's own analysis went as follows. Because the immunoSEQ output included only junctional sequences and no quality scores, the filtering could not be the same as the filtering used for full-length reads. Sequences were annotated with PyIR, a Python wrapper for IgBLAST v1.9, and V/J genes and CDR3 were assigned using IMGT germline references. Any read was removed if the V/J assignment was weak (E-value above 1e-6), the CDR3 was missing, or the read contained stop codons, out-of-frame junctions, or ambiguous translated residues. V3J clonotypes were defined as sequences sharing the same inferred V gene, J gene, and CDR3 amino acid sequence. Percentage overlap between repertoires was computed as shared unique clonotypes divided by the size of the smaller repertoire. Repertoire richness was assessed with RTK rarefaction, the Chao1 estimator, and Recon v2.1 estimates of unobserved clonotypes. OLGA was used to compute generation probabilities for all TCRbeta clonotypes that the gDNA method yielded from four donors. Entries here come from immuneACCESS through TCRdb and include only in-frame sequences with V and J called. Some clones fail to appear in such tables; in the studies checked, an unresolved V gene covers under half of the shortfall, and the cause of the remainder is unknown. Clone size and the V and J calls come from that table; the DNA yielded D and trimming. The sample table holds over a million clones, of which about 80% were seen once. Roughly 0.65% of the sample is in the top ten clones.

Sample: memory CD4+ T cells from PBMCs. What this sample's cell subset or site label stands for: CD45RA-negative fraction. This sequence was found in a man aged 18 to 29 in good health. Some clones in this sample may be carry-over from other donors' samples. This chain joins TRBV19 to TRBJ1-5; the D region possibly corresponds to TRBD1 (5 bases align). The CDR3 loop reads CASSYQGGQPQHF. The nucleotides are TGTGCCAGTAGTTACCAGGGCGGTCAGCCCCAGCATTTT. The entire variable domain, with the stretches around the CDR3 drawn from the reference TRBV19 and TRBJ1-5 proteins, is DGGITQSPKYLFRKEGQNVTLSCEQNLNHDAMYWYRQDPGQGLRLIYYSQIVNDFQKGDIAEGYSVSREKKESFPLTVTSAQKNPTAFYLCASSYQGGQPQHFGDGTRLSIL.